The 26 T cell receptor beta chains listed next were all sequenced from one sample in a study of blood T cells in healthy people across ages. Sample-barcoded 5' priming and a J-beta primer mix drove a second PCR of roughly 6 to 12 cycles. TCRdb used MiXCR to reprocess the 5' RACE reads, holding one entry per CDR3 protein. The table lists roughly 1,100,000 distinct CDR3 sequences, about 23% of them singletons. In addition, the sample was reused for a study of T cells of mothers and their children.

Sequencing was performed on blood. Every receptor here comes from a girl aged 2-10 years in good health.

V and J are TRBV29-1 and TRBJ2-7; D gene unclear. The CDR3 runs to 10 residues. V lost 4 bases and J lost 4, with 5 bases in between. CDR1 is SQVTM and CDR2 is ANQGSEA in the germline V gene. The CDR3 is CSVVGYEQYF. The CDR3 DNA sequence: TGCAGCGTTGTCGGATACGAGCAGTACTTC.

The rearrangement links TRBV20-1 to TRBJ1-2; TRBD1 matches 7 bases. This CDR3 spans 14 amino acids. Unmatched junction bases numbered 11, after V lost 5 bases and J lost 5 bases. Looked up from germline, CDR1 is DFQATT and CDR2 is SNEGSKA (reference sequence). The CDR3 DNA sequence: TGCAGTGCTTACGGGACAGACCGACCTTATGGCTACACCTTC. Encoded protein: CSAYGTDRPYGYTF.

The gene calls are TRBV5-4 and TRBJ1-4, with D unresolved. CDR3 length equals 14 residues. The germline gives CDR1 SGHNT, CDR2 YYREEE (reference sequence). Trimming took off 1 base at V and 4 bases at J, with 8 bases between the two ends. In nucleotides, the CDR3 is TGTGCCAGCAGCTTGCGAACTGATAATGAAAAACTGTTTTTT. Its translation: CASSLRTDNEKLFF.

V is TRBV5-1 and J is TRBJ2-3; D is unresolved. V dropped 2 bases and J dropped 2 bases, with 9 bases sitting between them. The CDR3 contains 14 residues. Germline-derived CDR1 and CDR2 are SGHRS and YFSETQ. The CDR3 sequence: CASSFRDPTDTQYF. CDR3 in DNA: TGCGCCAGCAGCTTTCGCGATCCCACAGATACGCAGTATTTT.

This clonotype was seen a single time. The rearrangement links TRBV5-6 to TRBJ2-1; tentative D call: TRBD2 (5 bases). CDR3 length: 15 residues. V was clipped by 7 bases and J by 4 bases, with 18 bases between them. Germline CDR1 and CDR2: SGHDT and YYEEEE. CDR3 loop: CASRILPSGYNEQFF. DNA for the CDR3: TGTGCCAGCCGGATACTTCCGTCGGGGTACAATGAGCAGTTCTTC.

V usage is TRBV20-1 and J usage is TRBJ2-5, with TRBD2 identical over 8 bases. Germline-derived CDR1 and CDR2 are DFQATT and SNEGSKA (reference sequence). This CDR3 is built from 16 residues. Trimming took 0 bases from V and 5 from J; bases not matched to a gene: 11. CDR3 residues: CSAREHIAGLWETQYF. The DNA for the CDR3 is TGCAGTGCTAGAGAACACATAGCGGGGCTATGGGAGACCCAGTACTTC.

The chain employs TRBV28 and TRBJ2-7, with TRBD2 matching 7 bases. The CDR3 spans 15 residues. The germline V gene has CDR1 MDHEN and CDR2 SYDVKM. The J segment lost 0 bases and the V segment lost 3 bases, leaving 5 bases of the junction unmatched. CDR3 sequence reads: CASSFVGGSSYEQYF. The CDR3 DNA sequence: TGTGCCAGCAGTTTTGTAGGCGGGAGCTCCTACGAGCAGTACTTC.

The table lists this clonotype with a count of one. This chain uses TRBV19 with TRBJ2-6, with TRBD1 as a possible D gene (5 bases). V lost 7 bases to trimming and J lost 4 bases, with 14 bases between them. CDR3 length: 15 amino acids. From germline, CDR1 is LNHDA and CDR2 SQIVND (reference sequence). CDR3 sequence reads: CASNRKGPGANVLTF. CDR3 sequence (DNA): TGTGCCAGTAACAGGAAAGGGCCAGGGGCCAACGTCCTGACTTTC.

The sample holds a few counts of this clonotype. The junction differs from germline at one of its ends, possibly a read error. The gene calls are TRBV4-3 and TRBJ2-3, with D tentatively TRBD2 (7 bases). The CDR3 consists of 17 residues. CDR1 and CDR2 (germline): LGHNA, YSLEER. CDR3 sequence: CASSQDLAGGRTDTQYF. CDR3 bases: TGCGCCAGCAGTCAAGATCTGGCCGGGGGGCGCACAGATACGCAGTATTTT.

The CDR3: CASGRGDNTEAFF. The CDR3 DNA reads as TGTGCCAGCGGGAGGGGCGACAACACTGAAGCTTTCTTT. V usage is TRBV9 and J usage is TRBJ1-1, with D possibly matching TRBD1 (5 bases). The CDR3 is 13 residues long. The V gene's germline CDR1 is SGDLS and CDR2 YYNGEE. V was pared by 7 bases and J by 2 bases, with 12 bases between.

The gene calls are TRBV15 and TRBJ1-4; D unresolved. CDR1 is LNHNV and CDR2 is YYDKDF in the germline V gene (reference sequence). The V and J ends lost 0 bases and 10 bases respectively, with 6 bases between them. The CDR3 length is 12 residues. CDR3: CATSRDSGKLFF. The DNA for the CDR3 is TGTGCCACCAGCAGAGATTCGGGAAAACTGTTTTTT.

In this sample, this clonotype turned up a few times. CDR3 residues: CASRRGENTEAFF. The CDR3 DNA reads TGTGCCAGCAGGCGGGGGGAGAACACTGAAGCTTTCTTT. The chain links TRBV25-1 to TRBJ1-1; tentatively, D is TRBD1 (5 bases). Germline lookup yields CDR1 MGHDK and CDR2 SYGVNS. This CDR3 spans 13 amino acids. V gave up 6 bases and J gave up 1 base, with 9 bases separating them.

This clonotype turned up a few times. Germline is not matched at one junction end, which may reflect a read error. This CDR3 reads CASSQGRGRYEQCF. DNA for the CDR3: TGCGCCAGCAGCCAGGGACGGGGTCGCTACGAGCAGTGCTTC. The rearrangement joins TRBV4-3 to TRBJ2-5; either TRBD1 or TRBD2 may supply D (5 bases each). CDR1 and CDR2 from the germline V gene are LGHNA and YSLEER. The CDR3 consists of 14 residues.

This rearrangement joins TRBV7-9 to TRBJ1-1; 10 positions match TRBD1. The CDR3 contains 13 residues. V gave up 7 bases and J gave up 5 bases; unmatched junction bases: 4. CDR1 is SEHNR, CDR2 FQNEAQ, per germline (reference sequence). The CDR3 DNA reads as TGTGCCAGCACCTGGGACAGGGGAACTGAAGCTTTCTTT. Its translation is CASTWDRGTEAFF.

This CDR3 is CASSVAGQPQHF. For the CDR3, the DNA is TGTGCCAGCAGTGTCGCGGGTCAGCCCCAGCATTTT. This chain links TRBV12-3 or TRBV12-4 with TRBJ1-5; D is unresolved. V lost 5 bases and J 6 bases, leaving 8 bases between the germline ends. This CDR3 spans 12 amino acids.

CDR3 bases: TGTGCCAGCGATAAGACAGAACCCATCGGTGAGCAGTACTTC. This gives the protein CASDKTEPIGEQYF. The rearrangement joins TRBV2 to TRBJ2-7; possibly TRBD1 for D (5 bases). Germline values: CDR1 SNHLY, CDR2 FYNNEI. The CDR3 is made up of 14 amino acids. V lost 8 bases, J lost 7 bases, and 21 bases lay in between.

CDR3 residues: CASSLRADGSYNEQFF. The CDR3 coding sequence is TGCGCCAGCAGCTTGAGGGCCGACGGCTCCTACAATGAGCAGTTCTTC. The chain combines TRBV5-1 with TRBJ2-1; no reliable D call. Trimming stripped 1 base from V and 0 bases from J, with 11 bases between. The CDR3 sequence is 16 residues long. The germline V gene has CDR1 SGHRS and CDR2 YFSETQ.

This clonotype was observed a handful of times. This chain connects TRBV5-1 to TRBJ1-6; D ambiguous. In germline, CDR1 is SGHRS, CDR2 YFSETQ. The CDR3 totals 12 residues. Deletions cut 4 bases from V and 6 bases from J, with 5 bases between. The CDR3 protein is CASSDTNSPLHF. The DNA for the CDR3 is TGCGCCAGCAGCGACACTAATTCACCCCTCCACTTT.

The rearrangement links TRBV20-1 to TRBJ2-7; 7 nucleotides align to TRBD1. Germline CDR1 DFQATT, CDR2 SNEGSKA (reference sequence). This CDR3 region has 15 residues. J gave up 0 bases and V 6 bases, and 11 bases lay outside the gene matches. Here the CDR3 reads CSAHHRGQDSYEQYF. The CDR3 DNA reads as TGCAGTGCCCACCACCGAGGACAGGACTCCTACGAGCAGTACTTC.

There are a few counts of this clonotype. V and J are TRBV7-2 and TRBJ2-4, with D perhaps matching TRBD1 (5 bases). The germline V gene has CDR1 SGHTA and CDR2 FQGNSA. The CDR3 loop spans 18 amino acids. V lost 4 bases and J 0 bases, leaving 19 bases between the germline ends. CDR3 amino acids: CASSWGPYTTSAKNIQYF. DNA for the CDR3: TGTGCCAGCAGCTGGGGCCCTTACACAACTTCAGCCAAAAACATTCAGTACTTC.

This clonotype showed up just a few times. The rearrangement links TRBV5-1 to TRBJ2-5; D uncertain. Germline loops: CDR1 SGHRS, CDR2 YFSETQ. The V end was cut by 0 bases, the J end by 0 bases, with 12 bases between. The CDR3 is 16 residues long. The chain's CDR3 is CASSLAIAGNQETQYF. CDR3 in DNA: TGCGCCAGCAGCTTGGCCATCGCCGGTAACCAAGAGACCCAGTACTTC.

The chain recombines TRBV11-2 with TRBJ2-3, with TRBD2 matching 7 bases. J was trimmed by 1 base and V by 5 bases; bases with no gene match: 9. The germline V gene has CDR1 SGHAT and CDR2 FQNNGV. This CDR3 has 16 residues. CDR3 region: CASSAGTKGGTDTQYF. Written as DNA, the CDR3 is TGTGCCAGCAGCGCCGGGACTAAAGGGGGCACAGATACGCAGTATTTT.

J is TRBJ1-4 and V is TRBV4-2, with TRBD1 identical over 9 bases. The CDR3 loop spans 17 amino acids. Germline CDR1 LGHNA, CDR2 YNFKEQ. V dropped 4 bases and J dropped 4; count of bases not matched to a gene: 10. DNA for the CDR3: TGTGCCAGCAGCCGATTCCACGGGGGACAGGGTAATGAAAAACTGTTTTTT. This sequence encodes CASSRFHGGQGNEKLFF.

In its sample, this clonotype was seen a few times. This rearrangement joins TRBV3-1 to TRBJ1-5; D is ambiguous. Germline-derived CDR1 and CDR2 are LGHDT and YNNKEL (reference sequence). The CDR3 totals 16 residues. Trimming left V 0 bases short and J 1 base short, with 10 bases between. The CDR3 DNA sequence: TGTGCCAGCAGCCAAGATCTACGGGCCAGCAATCAGCCCCAGCATTTT. Its translation: CASSQDLRASNQPQHF.

The V gene is TRBV20-1, the J gene TRBJ2-1; a possible D gene is TRBD2 (5 bases). The CDR3 totals 18 residues. CDR1 DFQATT and CDR2 SNEGSKA come from the germline V gene (reference sequence). The V gene lost 2 bases and the J gene lost 0 bases, with 20 bases spanning the gap. This CDR3 is CSARSTNGRVSSYNEQFF. In nucleotides, the CDR3 is TGCAGTGCTAGATCGACAAATGGGCGGGTGAGCTCCTACAATGAGCAGTTCTTC.

This clonotype was observed once. The rearrangement links TRBV9 to TRBJ2-2; weak D call: TRBD2 (6 bases). The CDR3 is made up of 17 amino acids. Germline lookup yields CDR1 SGDLS and CDR2 YYNGEE. The V end was cut by 4 bases, the J end by 3 bases, with 19 bases between. The CDR3 coding sequence is TGTGCCAGCAGCATTCCCTCGCGTAGCGGTGACACCGGGGAGCTGTTTTTT. It translates to CASSIPSRSGDTGELFF.